One and the same sample provided the 29 T cell receptor beta chains below, sequenced in a study of T cell changes during pregnancy in multiple sclerosis. Repertoires were generated with immunoSEQ multiplex PCR, while TCRdb's copy carries only in-frame clones and drops some. Of about 60,000 clones listed, roughly nine tenths are singletons. The sequencing used CD4+ T cells from peripheral blood mononuclear cells, collected in the first trimester of pregnancy. The origin of the receptors is a female donor with multiple sclerosis, enrolled in a pregnancy study.

Written as DNA, the CDR3 is TGTGCCATCCTACCCGGGACAGGCAACTACGAGCAGTACTTC. Encoded protein: CAILPGTGNYEQYF. V usage is TRBV10-3 and J usage is TRBJ2-7; 8 bases map to TRBD1. The trim removed 8 bases at V and 3 bases at J, leaving 9 bases unmatched. From germline, CDR1 is ENHRY and CDR2 SYGVKD. This CDR3 is 14 amino acids long.

This clone showed up just once. This sequence joins TRBV30 and TRBJ2-7; 10 nucleotides align to TRBD1. The CDR3 is 14 amino acids. The V segment lost 3 bases and the J segment 5 bases; nucleotides outside the gene matches: 7. CDR1 is GTSNPN and CDR2 is SVGIG in the germline V gene (reference sequence). CDR3 DNA: TGTGCCTGGAGCCGGGGACAGGGGTACCACGAGCAGTACTTC. The encoded protein is CAWSRGQGYHEQYF.

J is TRBJ2-3 and V is TRBV6-4; 10 bases agree with TRBD2. Germline values: CDR1 MRHNA, CDR2 SNTAGT. Unmatched junction bases numbered 7, after V lost 2 bases and J lost 5 bases. The CDR3 is 16 residues long. This CDR3 reads CASSDGAGGLRDTQYF. Written as DNA, the CDR3 is TGTGCCAGCAGTGACGGAGCGGGGGGGCTTCGAGATACGCAGTATTTT.

The chain links TRBV20-1 to TRBJ2-7; TRBD1 might be the D (5 bases). This CDR3 is built from 11 residues. V shed 7 bases and J shed 7 bases, with 14 bases lying between them. CDR1 is DFQATT and CDR2 is SNEGSKA in the germline V gene (reference sequence). This chain's CDR3 is CSVGQGLEQYF. The CDR3 coding sequence is TGCAGTGTGGGGCAGGGTTTGGAGCAGTACTTC.

This chain connects TRBV2 to TRBJ2-7, with 8 positions matching TRBD1. The CDR3 extends over 13 amino acids. From germline, CDR1 is SNHLY and CDR2 FYNNEI. V shed 7 bases, J shed 5 bases, and the junction held 7 bases outside the gene matches. The DNA of the CDR3 is TGTGCCAGCAACTTGGCCAGGGGGCACGAGCAGTACTTC. Encoded protein: CASNLARGHEQYF.

This chain connects TRBV7-9 to TRBJ1-1, with TRBD1 as a possible D gene (5 bases). The CDR3 has 13 residues. V lost 5 bases and J 4 bases, leaving 11 bases between the germline ends. CDR1 is SEHNR and CDR2 is FQNEAQ in the germline V gene (reference sequence). This CDR3 is CASSLREVTEAFF. CDR3 in DNA: TGTGCCAGCAGCCTCAGGGAGGTCACTGAAGCTTTCTTT.

J is TRBJ1-2 and V is TRBV4-3; 10 bases map to TRBD1. Germline values: CDR1 LGHNA, CDR2 YSLEER. J gave up 6 bases and V 1 base, and 5 bases lay outside the gene matches. The CDR3 consists of 15 residues. The CDR3 loop reads CASSQGEDRGHGYTF. CDR3 DNA sequence: TGCGCCAGCAGCCAAGGGGAAGACAGGGGGCATGGCTACACCTTC.

The rearrangement uses TRBV15 and TRBJ2-7; 8 nucleotides align to TRBD1. Germline V gene sequence: CDR1 LNHNV, CDR2 YYDKDF (reference sequence). The CDR3 is 14 residues long. The junction had 8 bases not matched to a gene; V was cut back by 3 bases and J by 7 bases. The DNA of the CDR3 is TGTGCCACCAGCAGGACAGGGGCTCCCTGGGAGCAGTACTTC. Translating gives CATSRTGAPWEQYF.

The J gene is TRBJ2-2, the V gene TRBV4-2; TRBD1 matches 10 bases. The V and J ends lost 4 bases and 6 bases, in that order; junction bases with no gene match: 8. CDR1 is LGHNA, CDR2 YNFKEQ, per germline. This CDR3 spans 16 amino acids. The CDR3 coding sequence is TGTGCCAGCAGCCGGCCGGGACAGGGGTGGGCCGGGGAGCTGTTTTTT. It codes for CASSRPGQGWAGELFF.

The chain recombines TRBV7-9 with TRBJ2-5; tentative D call: TRBD2 (6 bases). This CDR3 comprises 13 residues. The germline V gene has CDR1 SEHNR and CDR2 FQNEAQ (reference sequence). Trimming took off 10 bases at V and 4 bases at J, with 16 bases between the two ends. The CDR3 is CATDAGRGETQYF. CDR3 in DNA: TGTGCCACTGATGCGGGGCGGGGAGAGACCCAGTACTTC. The full variable domain, with the rest looked up from reference TRBV7-9 and TRBJ2-5, is DTGVSQNPRHKITKRGQNVTFRCDPISEHNRLYWYRQTLGQGPEFLTYFQNEAQLEKSRLLSDRFSAERPKGSFSTLEIQRTEQGDSAMYLCATDAGRGETQYFGPGTRLLVL.

The chain combines TRBV7-2 with TRBJ2-7; D may be TRBD1 (6 bases). V was cut by 1 base and J by 2 bases, with 6 bases left in between. The CDR3 contains 13 residues. Looked up from germline, CDR1 is SGHTA and CDR2 is FQGNSA. The CDR3 nucleotides read TGTGCCAGCAGCTTAGGGGGGCCCTACGAGCAGTACTTC. This encodes CASSLGGPYEQYF.

V usage is TRBV7-2 and J usage is TRBJ1-4; D might be TRBD1 (5 bases). This CDR3 comprises 17 residues. Trimming removed 6 bases at V and 8 bases at J, with 25 bases between. Germline V gives CDR1 SGHTA, CDR2 FQGNSA. The CDR3 DNA reads as TGTGCCAGCAGACCAGGGCCGGCACTCAAAATGGGAGAAAAACTGTTTTTT. It yields the protein CASRPGPALKMGEKLFF.

This clone has a single count. The chain employs TRBV7-9 and TRBJ1-1; D is possibly TRBD1 (5 bases). V was pared by 5 bases and J by 6 bases, with 19 bases between. This CDR3 region has 15 residues. In germline, CDR1 is SEHNR, CDR2 FQNEAQ (reference sequence). CDR3 coding DNA: TGTGCCAGCAGCCACTTGGGGCCCAGGACATCTGAAGCTTTCTTT. This codes for CASSHLGPRTSEAFF.

This clone was seen once. The chain couples TRBV5-4 to TRBJ1-1, with a possible D match to TRBD1 (6 bases). Trimming cost V 0 bases and J 1 base, with 13 bases left between them. The CDR3 contains 16 residues. Germline V gives CDR1 SGHNT, CDR2 YYREEE (reference sequence). CDR3 sequence reads: CASSLAPTGWNTEAFF. DNA of the CDR3: TGTGCCAGCAGCTTGGCCCCGACAGGCTGGAACACTGAAGCTTTCTTT.

This rearrangement joins TRBV7-2 to TRBJ2-7; D unresolved. The CDR3 spans 14 residues. Germline V gene data show CDR1 as SGHTA and CDR2 as FQGNSA. Trimming left V 1 base short and J 2 bases short, with 9 bases between. This chain's CDR3 is CASSLGGAAYEQYF. The CDR3 DNA reads as TGTGCCAGCAGCTTAGGAGGCGCTGCCTACGAGCAGTACTTC.

Written as DNA, the CDR3 is TGTGCCATCAGTATCTCTAGCGGGGGTTCCCAAGAGACCCAGTACTTC. Its translation is CAISISSGGSQETQYF. The gene calls are TRBV10-3 and TRBJ2-5, with 10 bases lining up with TRBD2. The germline V gene has CDR1 ENHRY and CDR2 SYGVKD. The junction had 7 bases not matched to a gene; V was cut back by 5 bases and J by 1 base. The CDR3 is 16 amino acids.

V gene TRBV7-3 combines with J gene TRBJ2-1; 10 positions match TRBD2. V shed 3 bases, J shed 6 bases, and the junction held 5 bases outside the gene matches. This CDR3 is 15 amino acids long. Germline-derived CDR1 and CDR2 are SGHTA and FQGTGA. The CDR3 spells CASSFQRGGLNEQFF. CDR3 sequence (DNA): TGTGCCAGCAGCTTTCAGCGGGGGGGCCTCAATGAGCAGTTCTTC.

The chain employs TRBV5-1 and TRBJ1-1, with 10 positions matching TRBD1. Looked up from germline, CDR1 is SGHRS and CDR2 is YFSETQ. CDR3 size: 17 residues. After removal of 4 bases from V and 4 bases from J, the junction contained 13 bases not matched to a gene. CDR3 coding DNA: TGCGCCAGCAGCGATGGGACAGGGGCCTCCCGGGGCACTGAAGCTTTCTTT. Protein: CASSDGTGASRGTEAFF.

The J gene is TRBJ1-1, the V gene TRBV10-3, with D unresolved. Germline CDR1 and CDR2: ENHRY and SYGVKD. This CDR3 is built from 13 residues. V lost 3 bases, J lost 7 bases, and 12 bases lay in between. The CDR3 DNA reads TGTGCCATCAGTGATGTTCGTGGAGGTGAAGCTTTCTTT. This encodes CAISDVRGGEAFF.

The CDR3 DNA sequence: TGTGCCAGCAGTTTTGTGTCGGGTGAGGCTAATGAAAAACTGTTTTTT. As protein: CASSFVSGEANEKLFF. The V call is TRBV27, the J call TRBJ1-4; D gene uncertain. CDR1 and CDR2 from the germline V gene are MNHEY and SMNVEV (reference sequence). Deletions cut 3 bases from V and 3 bases from J, with 14 bases between. This CDR3 is built from 16 residues.

CDR3 nucleotides: TGTGCCAGCAGCAGGACATCCAGCTCCTATAATTCACCCCTCCACTTT. It is translated as CASSRTSSSYNSPLHF. This chain connects TRBV11-2 to TRBJ1-6; maybe TRBD1 (5 bases). Deletions cut 5 bases from V and 0 bases from J, with 11 bases between. The CDR3 extends over 16 amino acids. CDR1 and CDR2 (germline): SGHAT, FQNNGV.

The rearrangement uses TRBV13 and TRBJ2-3, with D perhaps TRBD2 (6 bases). CDR1 and CDR2 from the germline V gene are PRHDT and FYEKMQ (reference sequence). Trimming removed 0 bases at V and 1 base at J, with 17 bases between. The CDR3 totals 18 residues. CDR3 protein: CASSLGPAGPGGTDTQYF. CDR3 DNA sequence: TGTGCCAGCAGCTTAGGCCCCGCCGGGCCGGGGGGCACAGATACGCAGTATTTT.

The chain uses TRBV9 and TRBJ2-7, with 7 nucleotides matching TRBD2. CDR1 SGDLS and CDR2 YYNGEE come from the germline V gene. With 2 bases clipped from V and 4 bases from J, the junction kept 6 bases outside the gene matches. The CDR3 length is 14 residues. The CDR3 DNA sequence: TGTGCCAGCAGCGTGGGGACTATTCCGTACGAGCAGTACTTC. This codes for CASSVGTIPYEQYF.

This clone came up a few times. This rearrangement joins TRBV7-3 to TRBJ1-1; 7 positions agree with TRBD1. The CDR3 is 16 residues long. From germline, CDR1 is SGHTA and CDR2 FQGTGA. V lost 3 bases, J lost 0 bases, and 7 bases stayed unmatched. The CDR3 DNA reads as TGTGCCAGCAGCTTCCAGACAGGGCTCATGAACACTGAAGCTTTCTTT. It yields the protein CASSFQTGLMNTEAFF.

The chain carries TRBV2 and TRBJ2-2, with 10 nucleotides matching TRBD1. The CDR3 covers 17 residues. V shed 2 bases, J shed 0 bases, and the junction held 3 bases outside the gene matches. In germline, CDR1 is SNHLY, CDR2 FYNNEI. Here the CDR3 DNA reads TGTGCCAGCAGTGAACCAGGGACAGGGGCGAACACCGGGGAGCTGTTTTTT. This gives the protein CASSEPGTGANTGELFF.

This chain uses TRBV7-9 with TRBJ2-7, with 11 bases that match TRBD1. The CDR3 runs 13 residues. Germline CDR1 and CDR2: SEHNR and FQNEAQ (reference sequence). V dropped 6 bases and J dropped 4; count of bases not matched to a gene: 2. This chain's CDR3 is CASRGTGGYEQYF. The CDR3 nucleotides are TGTGCCAGCAGGGGGACAGGGGGATACGAGCAGTACTTC.

This chain connects TRBV9 to TRBJ1-3, with 9 bases fitting TRBD1. In germline, CDR1 is SGDLS, CDR2 YYNGEE. CDR3 length: 16 residues. V lost 0 bases, J lost 2 bases, and 3 bases stayed unmatched. The CDR3 DNA is TGTGCCAGCAGCGTAGCTGACAGGGGGGCTGGAAACACCATATATTTT. Translation: CASSVADRGAGNTIYF.

This clone has a handful of counts. V is TRBV10-1 and J is TRBJ1-1, with TRBD1 matching over 7 bases. CDR3 length equals 13 residues. Looked up from germline, CDR1 is WNHNN and CDR2 is SYGVQD (reference sequence). V trimming: 5 bases; J trimming: 6 bases; junction bases outside the gene matches: 6. CDR3 region: CASSIGQAPEAFF. The CDR3 DNA sequence: TGCGCCAGCAGTATAGGACAGGCGCCTGAAGCTTTCTTT.

This clone was seen only once. Here the CDR3 DNA reads TGTGCCATCAGTGAGTCTGACAGGGTTTATTATGGCTACACCTTC. Translating it yields CAISESDRVYYGYTF. The V call is TRBV10-3, the J call TRBJ1-2; TRBD1 matches at 7 bases. The CDR3 loop spans 15 amino acids. The ends lost 0 bases at V and 5 bases at J; junction bases unmatched: 6. Germline V gene data show CDR1 as ENHRY and CDR2 as SYGVKD.